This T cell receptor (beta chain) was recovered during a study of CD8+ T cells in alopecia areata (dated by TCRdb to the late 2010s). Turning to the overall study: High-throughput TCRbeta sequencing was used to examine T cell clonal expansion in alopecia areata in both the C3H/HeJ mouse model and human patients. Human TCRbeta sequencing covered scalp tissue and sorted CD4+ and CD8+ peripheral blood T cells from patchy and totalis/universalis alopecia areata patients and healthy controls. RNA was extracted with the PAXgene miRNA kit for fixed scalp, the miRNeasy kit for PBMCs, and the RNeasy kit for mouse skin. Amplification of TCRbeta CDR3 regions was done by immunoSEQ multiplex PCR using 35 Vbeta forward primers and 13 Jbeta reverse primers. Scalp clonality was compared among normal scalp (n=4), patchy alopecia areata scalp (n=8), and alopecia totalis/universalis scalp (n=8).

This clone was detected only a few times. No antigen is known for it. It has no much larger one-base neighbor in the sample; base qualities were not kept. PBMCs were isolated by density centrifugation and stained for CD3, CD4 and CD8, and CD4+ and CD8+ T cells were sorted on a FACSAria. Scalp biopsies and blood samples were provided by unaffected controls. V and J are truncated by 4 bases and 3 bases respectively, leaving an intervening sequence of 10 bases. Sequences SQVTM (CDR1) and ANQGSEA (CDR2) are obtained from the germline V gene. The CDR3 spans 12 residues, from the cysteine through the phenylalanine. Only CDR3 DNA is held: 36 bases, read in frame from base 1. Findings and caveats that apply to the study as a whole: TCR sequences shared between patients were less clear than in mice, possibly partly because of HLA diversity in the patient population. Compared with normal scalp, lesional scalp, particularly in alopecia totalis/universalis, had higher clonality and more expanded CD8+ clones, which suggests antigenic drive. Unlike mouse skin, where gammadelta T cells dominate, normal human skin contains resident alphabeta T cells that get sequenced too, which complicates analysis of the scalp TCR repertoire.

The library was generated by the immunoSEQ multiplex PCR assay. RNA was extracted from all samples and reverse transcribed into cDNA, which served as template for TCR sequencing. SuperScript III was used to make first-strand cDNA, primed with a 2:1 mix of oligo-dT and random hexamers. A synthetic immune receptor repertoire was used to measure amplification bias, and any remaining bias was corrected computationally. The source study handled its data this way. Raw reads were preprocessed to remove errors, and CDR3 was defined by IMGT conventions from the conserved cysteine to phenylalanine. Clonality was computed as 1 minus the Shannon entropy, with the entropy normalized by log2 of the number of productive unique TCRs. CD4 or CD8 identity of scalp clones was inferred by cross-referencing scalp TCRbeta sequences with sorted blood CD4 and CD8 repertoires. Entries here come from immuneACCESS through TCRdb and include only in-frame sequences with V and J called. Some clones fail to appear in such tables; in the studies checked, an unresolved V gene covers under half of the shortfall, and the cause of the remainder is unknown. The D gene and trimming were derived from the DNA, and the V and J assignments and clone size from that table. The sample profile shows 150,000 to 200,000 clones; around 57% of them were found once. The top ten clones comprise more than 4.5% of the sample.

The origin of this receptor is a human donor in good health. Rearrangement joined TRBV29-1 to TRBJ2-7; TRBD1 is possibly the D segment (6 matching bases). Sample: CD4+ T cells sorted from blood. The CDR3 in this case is CSVGQGNYEQYF. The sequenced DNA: TGCAGCGTTGGCCAGGGGAACTACGAGCAGTACTTC.